These 4 T cell receptor beta chains share one sample of origin, sequenced in a study of cytomegalovirus exposure and HLA in healthy donors. The primer mix had 60 Vbeta and 13 Jbeta primers. TCRdb's copy holds only in-frame clones and misses some; the assay was immunoSEQ multiplex PCR. The table shows 100,000 to 150,000 clones, with roughly a tenth occurring only once. Sample: PBMCs. These receptors were taken from a woman under 30 in good health and CMV-seropositive.

This clone occurred a few times. The CDR3 spells CASSATGSSYEQYF. The CDR3 nucleotides read TGTGCCAGTAGTGCGACAGGTTCCTCCTACGAGCAGTACTTC. The V and J genes are TRBV19 and TRBJ2-7; a weak D match, TRBD1 (6 bases). The germline V gene has CDR1 LNHDA and CDR2 SQIVND (reference sequence). V was clipped by 5 bases and J by 0 bases, with 11 bases between them. This CDR3 has 14 residues.

J is TRBJ2-3 and V is TRBV27; 7 bases match TRBD2. Losses at the gene ends were 7 bases for V and 2 bases for J; bases not matched to a gene: 6. CDR3 length: 14 residues. CDR1 is MNHEY and CDR2 is SMNVEV in the germline V gene (reference sequence). This CDR3 reads CASKGGSFTDTQYF. CDR3 in DNA: TGTGCCAGCAAGGGCGGGAGTTTCACAGATACGCAGTATTTT.

This clone was counted a single time. The V call is TRBV6-5, the J call TRBJ2-2, with D possibly matching TRBD2 (5 bases). V lost 4 bases, J lost 2 bases, and 14 bases lay in between. The CDR3 has 16 amino acids. The germline gives CDR1 MNHEY, CDR2 SVGAGI. The CDR3 loop is CASSSNAGSNTGELFF. In DNA, the CDR3 is TGTGCCAGCAGTTCGAACGCGGGCTCAAACACCGGGGAGCTGTTTTTT.

This chain connects TRBV11-2 to TRBJ2-5, with D possibly being TRBD1 (6 bases). With 4 bases removed from V and 4 bases from J, the gap between germline ends came to 19 bases. The CDR3 loop spans 16 amino acids. Germline V CDR1 and CDR2: SGHAT, FQNNGV. CDR3 coding DNA: TGTGCCAGCAGCTGGGCCGCAGGGGATCGCGGAGAGACCCAGTACTTC. Its translation is CASSWAAGDRGETQYF. Drawing the rest from reference TRBV11-2 and TRBJ2-5, the complete variable domain is EAGVAQSPRYKIIEKRQSVAFWCNPISGHATLYWYQQILGQGPKLLIQFQNNGVVDDSQLPKDRFSAERLKGVDSTLKIQPAKLEDSAVYLCASSWAAGDRGETQYFGPGTRLLVL.